These T cell receptor beta chains were read from a single sample in a study of regulatory and conventional T cells in RAG deficiency. Sequenced by immunoSEQ multiplex PCR; TCRdb stores in-frame clones only, minus some. The table includes approximately 35,000 clones, 70% to 80% detected once. In addition, the sample was reused for a study of regulatory T cells.

Specimen: CD4+ effector T cells sorted from blood. These receptors were collected from a human donor in good health. Each CDR3 is given with its conserved first and last residue. Each record gives: clone size, V gene, J gene, CDR3 length, D gene, CDR3 protein, CDR3 DNA. D genes are given only for firm matches. Rows give clone size only sometimes, using once, few, many, or a class for an expanded clone.

clone_size: .
v_call: TRBV6-5
j_call: TRBJ1-2
cdr3_length: 15
d_call: TRBD1
cdr3_aa: CASSSGTGGTYGYTF
cdr3_nt: TGTGCCAGCAGTTCCGGGACAGGGGGTACCTATGGCTACACCTTC

clone_size: .
v_call: TRBV9
j_call: TRBJ1-2
cdr3_length: 16
d_call: TRBD1
cdr3_aa: CASSASGQASTHGYTF
cdr3_nt: TGTGCCAGCAGCGCGAGCGGACAGGCATCGACCCATGGCTACACCTTC

clone_size: .
v_call: TRBV6-5
j_call: TRBJ1-2
cdr3_length: 13
d_call: .
cdr3_aa: CASRGSKNAGYTF
cdr3_nt: TGTGCCAGCAGAGGGTCTAAAAATGCTGGCTACACCTTC

clone_size: .
v_call: TRBV7-4
j_call: TRBJ1-5
cdr3_length: 13
d_call: .
cdr3_aa: CASSLRGVRPQHF
cdr3_nt: TGTGCCAGCAGCTTAAGAGGCGTCAGGCCCCAGCATTTT

clone_size: .
v_call: TRBV25-1
j_call: TRBJ1-2
cdr3_length: 13
d_call: .
cdr3_aa: CASSFGGSYGYTF
cdr3_nt: TGTGCCAGCAGTTTCGGGGGGAGCTATGGCTACACCTTC

clone_size: .
v_call: TRBV19
j_call: TRBJ1-2
cdr3_length: 15
d_call: TRBD1
cdr3_aa: CASSIQGTVTIGYTF
cdr3_nt: TGTGCCAGTAGTATCCAGGGGACAGTTACTATTGGCTACACCTTC

clone_size: .
v_call: TRBV7-3
j_call: TRBJ2-1
cdr3_length: 14
d_call: .
cdr3_aa: CASSYPGVSNEQFF
cdr3_nt: TGTGCCAGCTCGTATCCCGGGGTATCCAATGAGCAGTTCTTC

clone_size: .
v_call: TRBV2
j_call: TRBJ1-1
cdr3_length: 15
d_call: TRBD1
cdr3_aa: CASRRTGGINTEAFF
cdr3_nt: TGTGCCAGCAGACGGACAGGGGGCATCAACACTGAAGCTTTCTTT

clone_size: .
v_call: TRBV6-6
j_call: TRBJ2-7
cdr3_length: 14
d_call: TRBD2
cdr3_aa: CASSGPGGTYEQYF
cdr3_nt: TGTGCCAGCAGTGGGCCGGGGGGTACCTACGAGCAGTACTTC

clone_size: .
v_call: TRBV7-9
j_call: TRBJ1-5
cdr3_length: 15
d_call: .
cdr3_aa: CASSLAGSSNQPQHF
cdr3_nt: TGTGCCAGCAGCTTAGCGGGCAGTAGCAATCAGCCCCAGCATTTT

clone_size: .
v_call: TRBV6-6
j_call: TRBJ1-2
cdr3_length: 11
d_call: TRBD1
cdr3_aa: CAVGQDYGYTF
cdr3_nt: TGTGCCGTTGGACAGGACTATGGCTACACCTTC

clone_size: few
v_call: TRBV29-1
j_call: TRBJ1-2
cdr3_length: 12
d_call: TRBD1
cdr3_aa: CSVGGQGDGYTF
cdr3_nt: TGCAGCGTTGGCGGACAGGGTGATGGCTACACCTTC

clone_size: .
v_call: TRBV7-9
j_call: TRBJ2-1
cdr3_length: 14
d_call: .
cdr3_aa: CASSLWAGDNEQFF
cdr3_nt: TGTGCCAGCAGCTTATGGGCCGGCGACAATGAGCAGTTCTTC

clone_size: .
v_call: TRBV10-3
j_call: TRBJ1-4
cdr3_length: 15
d_call: .
cdr3_aa: CAISESKSAGEKLFF
cdr3_nt: TGTGCCATCAGTGAGTCGAAAAGCGCGGGTGAAAAACTGTTTTTT

clone_size: .
v_call: TRBV7-3
j_call: TRBJ2-2
cdr3_length: 17
d_call: TRBD1
cdr3_aa: CASSLSRLTGEGGELFF
cdr3_nt: TGTGCCAGCAGCTTAAGTCGTTTAACAGGGGAAGGCGGGGAGCTGTTTTTT

clone_size: .
v_call: TRBV5-1
j_call: TRBJ2-5
cdr3_length: 16
d_call: .
cdr3_aa: CASSPLATDNQETQYF
cdr3_nt: TGCGCCAGCAGCCCCCTTGCAACGGACAACCAAGAGACCCAGTACTTC

clone_size: few
v_call: TRBV4-1
j_call: TRBJ1-2
cdr3_length: 15
d_call: .
cdr3_aa: CASSQDLVRNYGYTF
cdr3_nt: TGCGCCAGCAGCCAAGATCTCGTCAGGAACTATGGCTACACCTTC

clone_size: .
v_call: TRBV11-3
j_call: TRBJ2-7
cdr3_length: 15
d_call: .
cdr3_aa: CASSEGYSNSYEQYF
cdr3_nt: TGTGCCAGCAGCGAGGGGTATTCAAACTCCTACGAGCAGTACTTC

clone_size: .
v_call: TRBV2
j_call: TRBJ2-1
cdr3_length: 14
d_call: .
cdr3_aa: CASKNSANVNEQFF
cdr3_nt: TGTGCCAGCAAGAATTCGGCTAACGTGAATGAGCAGTTCTTC

clone_size: .
v_call: TRBV9
j_call: TRBJ2-7
cdr3_length: 14
d_call: TRBD1
cdr3_aa: CASSVDRDTYEQYF
cdr3_nt: TGTGCCAGCAGCGTGGACAGGGACACCTACGAGCAGTACTTC

clone_size: .
v_call: TRBV7-9
j_call: TRBJ2-2
cdr3_length: 12
d_call: .
cdr3_aa: CASSGDSGELFF
cdr3_nt: TGTGCCAGCAGCGGAGACTCCGGGGAGCTGTTTTTT

clone_size: few
v_call: TRBV7-8
j_call: TRBJ1-2
cdr3_length: 16
d_call: TRBD1
cdr3_aa: CASSLARHRGEDGYTF
cdr3_nt: TGTGCCAGCAGCTTAGCGCGGCACAGGGGGGAGGATGGCTACACCTTC

clone_size: .
v_call: TRBV7-2
j_call: TRBJ1-3
cdr3_length: 15
d_call: .
cdr3_aa: CASSLGGRAGNTIYF
cdr3_nt: TGTGCCAGCAGCTTAGGGGGCAGGGCTGGAAACACCATATATTTT

clone_size: .
v_call: TRBV7-2
j_call: TRBJ1-2
cdr3_length: 14
d_call: .
cdr3_aa: CASSYRVRGHGYTF
cdr3_nt: TGTGCCAGCAGCTATAGGGTCCGGGGTCATGGCTACACCTTC

clone_size: few
v_call: TRBV9
j_call: TRBJ1-6
cdr3_length: 14
d_call: .
cdr3_aa: CASSVDGQWGPLHF
cdr3_nt: TGTGCCAGCAGCGTAGATGGTCAGTGGGGACCCCTCCACTTT

clone_size: .
v_call: TRBV30
j_call: TRBJ1-2
cdr3_length: 13
d_call: TRBD1
cdr3_aa: CAWRGQGIYGYTF
cdr3_nt: TGTGCCTGGAGGGGACAGGGGATCTATGGCTACACCTTC

clone_size: .
v_call: TRBV7-3
j_call: TRBJ2-3
cdr3_length: 13
d_call: .
cdr3_aa: CASSLKGTDTQYF
cdr3_nt: TGTGCCAGCAGCTTAAAGGGCACAGATACGCAGTATTTT

clone_size: .
v_call: TRBV5-1
j_call: TRBJ1-6
cdr3_length: 14
d_call: .
cdr3_aa: CASSVNLGDSPLHF
cdr3_nt: TGCGCCAGCAGCGTAAACTTGGGCGACTCACCCCTCCACTTT

clone_size: .
v_call: TRBV6-5
j_call: TRBJ2-5
cdr3_length: 12
d_call: .
cdr3_aa: CASSSGRQTQYF
cdr3_nt: TGTGCCAGCAGTTCTGGGAGGCAGACCCAGTACTTC

clone_size: few
v_call: TRBV19
j_call: TRBJ2-7
cdr3_length: 13
d_call: TRBD1
cdr3_aa: CASSSGQGYEQYF
cdr3_nt: TGTGCCAGTAGTTCGGGACAGGGCTACGAGCAGTACTTC

clone_size: .
v_call: TRBV7-6
j_call: TRBJ2-1
cdr3_length: 14
d_call: .
cdr3_aa: CASSSNDRYNEQFF
cdr3_nt: TGTGCCAGCAGCTCCAACGACAGGTACAATGAGCAGTTCTTC

clone_size: .
v_call: TRBV10-3
j_call: TRBJ1-2
cdr3_length: 16
d_call: .
cdr3_aa: CAISEPGSGSDYGYTF
cdr3_nt: TGTGCCATCAGTGAGCCGGGTTCAGGCTCTGACTATGGCTACACCTTC

clone_size: .
v_call: TRBV29-1
j_call: TRBJ2-1
cdr3_length: 17
d_call: .
cdr3_aa: CSVAGTHAQSRYNEQFF
cdr3_nt: TGCAGCGTGGCCGGGACACACGCTCAATCCCGGTACAATGAGCAGTTCTTC

clone_size: .
v_call: TRBV27
j_call: TRBJ1-5
cdr3_length: 13
d_call: .
cdr3_aa: CASKDSSNQPQHF
cdr3_nt: TGTGCCAGCAAGGACAGCAGCAATCAGCCCCAGCATTTT

clone_size: .
v_call: TRBV19
j_call: TRBJ2-1
cdr3_length: 16
d_call: TRBD2
cdr3_aa: CASSIRPSGGATEQFF
cdr3_nt: TGTGCCAGTAGTATCCGTCCTAGCGGGGGGGCAACTGAGCAGTTCTTC

clone_size: .
v_call: TRBV9
j_call: TRBJ1-5
cdr3_length: 17
d_call: .
cdr3_aa: CASSVVPWDYSNQPQHF
cdr3_nt: TGTGCCAGCAGCGTAGTACCGTGGGATTATAGCAATCAGCCCCAGCATTTT

clone_size: .
v_call: TRBV7-2
j_call: TRBJ2-5
cdr3_length: 13
d_call: .
cdr3_aa: CASSRGTTETQYF
cdr3_nt: TGTGCCAGCAGCCGCGGGACCACGGAGACCCAGTACTTC

clone_size: .
v_call: TRBV6-6
j_call: TRBJ1-5
cdr3_length: 11
d_call: .
cdr3_aa: CASANNQPQHF
cdr3_nt: TGTGCCAGCGCTAACAATCAGCCCCAGCATTTT

clone_size: .
v_call: TRBV28
j_call: TRBJ2-1
cdr3_length: 15
d_call: TRBD2
cdr3_aa: CASMTSGETHNEQFF
cdr3_nt: TGTGCCAGCATGACCAGCGGGGAGACACACAATGAGCAGTTCTTC

clone_size: .
v_call: TRBV30
j_call: TRBJ2-7
cdr3_length: 15
d_call: .
cdr3_aa: CAWKSRAGLLYEQYF
cdr3_nt: TGTGCCTGGAAATCTAGGGCAGGACTTCTCTACGAGCAGTACTTC

clone_size: few
v_call: TRBV7-2
j_call: TRBJ2-2
cdr3_length: 13
d_call: .
cdr3_aa: CASKGANTGELFF
cdr3_nt: TGTGCCAGCAAGGGGGCGAACACCGGGGAGCTGTTTTTT

clone_size: .
v_call: TRBV9
j_call: TRBJ1-5
cdr3_length: 15
d_call: .
cdr3_aa: CASSPRGVWNQPQHF
cdr3_nt: TGTGCCAGCAGCCCCCGGGGAGTATGGAATCAGCCCCAGCATTTT

clone_size: .
v_call: TRBV7-2
j_call: TRBJ2-1
cdr3_length: 15
d_call: TRBD2
cdr3_aa: CASRDRGGSYNEQFF
cdr3_nt: TGTGCCAGCAGGGACCGGGGGGGCTCCTACAATGAGCAGTTCTTC

clone_size: .
v_call: TRBV7-9
j_call: TRBJ2-3
cdr3_length: 13
d_call: .
cdr3_aa: CASSGLSADTQYF
cdr3_nt: TGTGCCAGCAGCGGCCTGAGTGCAGATACGCAGTATTTT

clone_size: .
v_call: TRBV7-9
j_call: TRBJ2-7
cdr3_length: 15
d_call: .
cdr3_aa: CASSLAAGPAYEQYF
cdr3_nt: TGTGCCAGCAGCTTAGCGGCAGGGCCAGCCTACGAGCAGTACTTC